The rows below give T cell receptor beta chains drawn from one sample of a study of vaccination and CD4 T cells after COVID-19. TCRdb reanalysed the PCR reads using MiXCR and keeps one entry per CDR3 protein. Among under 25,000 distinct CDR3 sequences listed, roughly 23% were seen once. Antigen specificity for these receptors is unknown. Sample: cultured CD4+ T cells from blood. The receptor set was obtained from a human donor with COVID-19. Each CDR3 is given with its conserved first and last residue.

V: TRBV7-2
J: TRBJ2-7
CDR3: CASSLTRQGGYEQYF

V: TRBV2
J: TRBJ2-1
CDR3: CATKTGGAYNEQFF

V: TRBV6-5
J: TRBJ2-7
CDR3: CASSYLWGQNVDEQYF

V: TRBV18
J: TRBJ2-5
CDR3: CASSPRGETQYF

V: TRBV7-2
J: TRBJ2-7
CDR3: CASSLMSKGEQYF

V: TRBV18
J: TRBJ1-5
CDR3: CASSPLGPQGLSNQPQHF

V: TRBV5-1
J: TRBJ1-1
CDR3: CASSPVGPQVGLNTEAFF

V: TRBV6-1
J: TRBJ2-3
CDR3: CATSKTETDSQYF

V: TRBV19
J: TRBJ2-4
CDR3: CASSIIGFSAKNIQYF

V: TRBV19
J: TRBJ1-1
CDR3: CAGAGQMNTEAFF

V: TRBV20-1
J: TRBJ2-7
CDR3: CSAQGGTGSYEQYF

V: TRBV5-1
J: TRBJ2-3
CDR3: CASSLGVTTETDTQYF

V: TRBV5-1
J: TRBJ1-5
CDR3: CASSLTGGDGQPQHF

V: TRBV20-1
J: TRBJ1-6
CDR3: CSARVGTDNSYNSPLHF

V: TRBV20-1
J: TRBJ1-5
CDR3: CSAISGADNQPQHF

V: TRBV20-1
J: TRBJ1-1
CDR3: CSATRNTEAFF

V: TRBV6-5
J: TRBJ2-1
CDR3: CASSYSIRGADNEQFF

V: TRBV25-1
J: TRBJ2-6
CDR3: CASRNEGGPPLSGANVLTF

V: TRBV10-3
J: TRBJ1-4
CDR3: CAIGTNEKLFF

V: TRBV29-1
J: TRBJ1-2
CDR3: CSVDKSGQQVGYTF

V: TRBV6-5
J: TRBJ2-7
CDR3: CASSYSTSLSSYEQYF

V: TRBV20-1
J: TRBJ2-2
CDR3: CSAHTATSGGPLNTGELFF

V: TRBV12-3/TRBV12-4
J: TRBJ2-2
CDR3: CASSLNREAGELFF

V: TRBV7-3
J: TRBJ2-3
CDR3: CASSRAGGSTDTQYF

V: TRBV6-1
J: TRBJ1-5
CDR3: CASRPGTGAAEGLGQPQHF

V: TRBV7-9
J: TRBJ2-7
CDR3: CASSQGQGSAYEQYF

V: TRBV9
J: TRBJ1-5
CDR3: CASSVRGSSNQPQHF

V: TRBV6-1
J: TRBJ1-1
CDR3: CASSASQGNTEAFF

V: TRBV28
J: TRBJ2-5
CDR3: CASSASGLAGGQETQYF

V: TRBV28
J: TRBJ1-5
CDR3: CASSFVEESVLGPQHF

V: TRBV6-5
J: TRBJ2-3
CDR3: CASSYSTAWWGTQYF

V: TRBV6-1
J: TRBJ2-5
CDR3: CASGSEGAGTQYF

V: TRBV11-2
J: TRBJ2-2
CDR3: CASSLRGGNTGELFF

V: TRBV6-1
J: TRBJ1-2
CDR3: CASSGQGSGYTF

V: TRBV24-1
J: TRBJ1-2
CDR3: CATSELDHRRQAYGNTF

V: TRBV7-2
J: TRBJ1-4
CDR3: CASSLLGEKLFF

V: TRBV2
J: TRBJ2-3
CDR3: CATLVSRTRAPDTQYF

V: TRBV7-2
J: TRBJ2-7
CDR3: CASSLGQGLRYEQYF

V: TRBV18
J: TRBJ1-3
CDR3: CASSPTGSHSGNTIYF

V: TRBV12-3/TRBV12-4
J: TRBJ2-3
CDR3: CASRPDTSTDTQYF

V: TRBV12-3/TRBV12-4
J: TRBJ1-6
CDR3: CASKKRGSPLHF

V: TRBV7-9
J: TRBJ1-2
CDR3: CASTTDGNYGYTF

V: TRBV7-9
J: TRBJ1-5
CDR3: CASSKGQGALNQPQHF

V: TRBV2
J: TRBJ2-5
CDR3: CASRVDWGAETQYF

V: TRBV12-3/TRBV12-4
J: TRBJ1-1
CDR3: CASNTHGRGSEAFF

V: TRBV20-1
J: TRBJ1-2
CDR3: CSAAGTGGIGYTF

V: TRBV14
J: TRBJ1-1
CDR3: CASSQLLSPLDTEAFF

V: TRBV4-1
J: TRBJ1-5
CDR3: CASSRGRQGYPSRSNQPQHF

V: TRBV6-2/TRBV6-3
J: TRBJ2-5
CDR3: CASSPLAGSQETQYF

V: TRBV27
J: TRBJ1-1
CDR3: CASSLSPRAGFGTEAFF

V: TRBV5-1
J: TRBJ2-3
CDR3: CASSSPPGLAGARGDTQYF

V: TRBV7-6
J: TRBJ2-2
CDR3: CASAPSILNTGELFF

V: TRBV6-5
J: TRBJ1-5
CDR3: CASSYSFHGTGVDMGNQPQHF

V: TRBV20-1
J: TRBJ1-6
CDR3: CSARLQGFFSPLHF

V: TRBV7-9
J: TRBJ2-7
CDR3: CASSLAGGGIRSYEQYF

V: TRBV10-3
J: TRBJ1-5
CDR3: CAISEGGTGGGQPQHF